One sample yielded the 29 T cell receptor beta chains listed below, sequenced in a study of T-cell reconstitution after alpha-beta-depleted transplantation in children. Molecular barcoding with unique molecular identifiers was used for the TCRbeta library. One entry per CDR3 protein results from TCRdb running MiXCR on the PCR reads. This sample has about 610,000 distinct CDR3 sequences; 8% to 11% occur once, and the top ten carry less than 4.5%. Sample: PBMCs from the stem cell graft donor, taken from the stem cell graft. The receptors derive from a human donor who donated a stem cell graft to a child with acute myeloid leukemia.

This clonotype occurred many times. V gene TRBV12-3 or TRBV12-4 combines with J gene TRBJ2-1; 12 bases match TRBD2. The CDR3 runs 16 residues. Trimming cost V 6 bases and J 1 base; bases outside gene matches: 4. The CDR3 protein is CASSRLAGVSYNEQFF. In nucleotides, the CDR3 is TGTGCCAGCAGCCGACTAGCGGGAGTGTCCTACAATGAGCAGTTCTTC.

This clonotype was seen at least ten times. The V gene is TRBV6-5, the J gene TRBJ2-1, with TRBD2 matching over 7 bases. V was clipped by 0 bases and J by 8 bases; unmatched bases: 7. Germline CDR1 reads MNHEY; CDR2 reads SVGAGI. The CDR3 consists of 15 residues. CDR3 region: CASSYSMGGSDEQFF. The DNA for the CDR3 is TGTGCCAGCAGTTACTCGATGGGCGGGAGCGATGAGCAGTTCTTC.

Written as DNA, the CDR3 is TGTGCCAGCAGCTCGCCCGCTAGCGGGTACAATGAGCAGTTCTTC. This gives the protein CASSSPASGYNEQFF. The V call is TRBV7-9, the J call TRBJ2-1, with 8 nucleotides matching TRBD2. Looked up from germline, CDR1 is SEHNR and CDR2 is FQNEAQ (reference sequence). The CDR3 is 15 residues long. J lost 4 bases, V lost 4 bases, and 6 bases had no gene match.

This clonotype came up many times. The rearrangement joins TRBV28 to TRBJ2-7; TRBD1 or TRBD2 may be the D gene (5 bases each). The V and J ends lost 5 bases and 4 bases respectively, with 18 bases between them. Germline V gene data show CDR1 as MDHEN and CDR2 as SYDVKM. The CDR3 loop spans 15 amino acids. CDR3 loop: CASSPLGTKSYEQYF. The CDR3 DNA sequence: TGTGCCAGCAGTCCGCTCGGGACCAAGTCTTACGAGCAGTACTTC.

This chain links TRBV5-1 with TRBJ2-1; a weak D match, TRBD2 (5 bases). V was cut by 0 bases and J by 2 bases, with 15 bases left in between. Germline loops: CDR1 SGHRS, CDR2 YFSETQ. The CDR3 is 17 amino acids. The DNA for the CDR3 is TGCGCCAGCAGCTTGGGAGCGGACCCTTACCCCTACAATGAGCAGTTCTTC. This encodes CASSLGADPYPYNEQFF.

The chain uses TRBV6-1 and TRBJ1-3; tentatively, D is TRBD1 (6 bases). The V end lost 5 bases, the J end lost 0 bases, and 11 bases lay between the germline ends. The germline V gene has CDR1 MNHNS and CDR2 SASEGT. The CDR3 covers 15 residues. The CDR3 region is CASSNTGNSGNTIYF. The CDR3 DNA is TGTGCCAGCAGTAATACAGGGAACTCTGGAAACACCATATATTTT.

This clonotype was counted many times. The chain joins TRBV28 to TRBJ2-2; D may be TRBD1 or TRBD2 (5 bases each). The CDR3 is 15 residues long. Germline V gives CDR1 MDHEN, CDR2 SYDVKM. Trimming shortened V by 3 bases and J by 4 bases, and 12 bases separated the two germline ends. The CDR3 region has the DNA TGTGCCAGCAGTTTGAGGGGCCGGGGCACCGGGGAGCTGTTTTTT. This sequence encodes CASSLRGRGTGELFF.

The sample holds a few counts of this clonotype. This chain links TRBV7-3 with TRBJ2-3; no firm D call. Germline V lookup: CDR1 SGHTA, CDR2 FQGTGA. The CDR3 length is 15 residues. The germline V and J ends were trimmed by 1 base and 0 bases, with 8 bases remaining between them. The CDR3 DNA reads TGTGCCAGCAGCTTAATGGGTGCCAGCACAGATACGCAGTATTTT. This sequence encodes CASSLMGASTDTQYF. The variable domain in full, with the rest retrieved from reference TRBV7-3 and TRBJ2-3, is GAGVSQTPSNKVTEKGKYVELRCDPISGHTALYWYRQSLGQGPEFLIYFQGTGAADDSGLPNDRFFAVRPEGSVSTLKIQRTERGDSAVYLCASSLMGASTDTQYFGPGTRLTVL.

The chain employs TRBV7-6 and TRBJ1-6; weak D call: TRBD1 (5 bases). V was trimmed by 0 bases and J by 10 bases, leaving 19 bases between them. This CDR3 has 17 amino acids. The germline CDR1 and CDR2 sequences are SGHVS and FNYEAQ. The CDR3 DNA sequence: TGTGCCAGCAGCTTAGCGGCCGGGACCGGGCTTGGGTCACCCCTCCACTTT. Protein product: CASSLAAGTGLGSPLHF. Complete variable domain (other parts from reference TRBV7-6 and TRBJ1-6): GAGVSQSPRYKVTKRGQDVALRCDPISGHVSLYWYRQALGQGPEFLTYFNYEAQQDKSGLPNDRFSAERPEGSISTLTIQRTEQRDSAMYRCASSLAAGTGLGSPLHFGNGTRLTVT.

The table lists this clonotype with a few counts. The chain uses TRBV12-3 or TRBV12-4 and TRBJ1-2; possibly TRBD1 for D (6 bases). This CDR3 is 16 amino acids long. With 4 bases removed from V and 4 bases from J, the gap between germline ends came to 19 bases. CDR3: CASSSAQQGTPYGYTF. The CDR3 DNA sequence: TGTGCCAGCAGTTCCGCACAACAGGGAACCCCCTATGGCTACACCTTC.

Of note for this clonotype: Likely a read error: the CDR3 ends without its conserved phenylalanine or tryptophan. V is TRBV19 and J is TRBJ2-1, with a tentative D call TRBD2 (6 bases). The CDR3 is 14 residues long. The V end lost 5 bases, the J end lost 3 bases, and 11 bases lay between the germline ends. Per germline, CDR1 LNHDA and CDR2 SQIVND (reference sequence). CDR3 sequence reads: CASSSLASYNEQFS. Here the CDR3 DNA reads TGTGCCAGTAGTTCCCTAGCGAGCTACAATGAGCAGTTCTCC.

This clonotype has a handful of counts. The gene calls are TRBV7-2 and TRBJ1-1; no clear D gene. Trimming stripped 2 bases from V and 4 bases from J, with 11 bases between. Germline V gives CDR1 SGHTA, CDR2 FQGNSA. The CDR3 loop spans 14 amino acids. In DNA, the CDR3 is TGTGCCAGCAGCTTACTTCCCGAGGGCACTGAAGCTTTCTTT. Translation: CASSLLPEGTEAFF.

There are a few counts of this clonotype. J is TRBJ2-5 and V is TRBV7-9; 9 positions match TRBD2. Trimming at V came to 5 bases and at J to 5 bases, leaving 12 bases not matched to a gene. The germline V gene encodes CDR1 SEHNR and CDR2 FQNEAQ (reference sequence). The CDR3 length is 16 residues. CDR3 bases: TGTGCCAGCAGCCCCCGTGGTAGCGGGAGAAGGGAGACCCAGTACTTC. Translation: CASSPRGSGRRETQYF.

On this clonotype itself: A read error may account for a junction end that differs from germline. V gene TRBV29-1 combines with J gene TRBJ2-7, with TRBD2 identical over 10 bases. Germline CDR1 SQVTM, CDR2 ANQGSEA. This CDR3 is built from 16 residues. The CDR3 here is CSVEGRIAGGSYEQYF. CDR3 nucleotide sequence: TGCAGCGTAGAAGGACGTATAGCGGGAGGAAGCTACGAGCAGTACTTC.

This clonotype was recorded many times. V gene TRBV7-9 combines with J gene TRBJ2-1, with D maybe TRBD2 (5 bases). Germline V gives CDR1 SEHNR, CDR2 FQNEAQ (reference sequence). Trimming took off 4 bases at V and 15 bases at J, with 19 bases between the two ends. This CDR3 has 13 amino acids. The CDR3 reads CASSSSSHPGRFF. The CDR3 nucleotides read TGTGCCAGCAGCTCCTCTAGCCACCCTGGGCGGTTCTTC. Complete variable domain (other parts from reference TRBV7-9 and TRBJ2-1): DTGVSQNPRHKITKRGQNVTFRCDPISEHNRLYWYRQTLGQGPEFLTYFQNEAQLEKSRLLSDRFSAERPKGSFSTLEIQRTEQGDSAMYLCASSSSSHPGRFFGPGTRLTVL.

This clonotype was seen a few times. The chain uses TRBV29-1 and TRBJ1-6; D call uncertain. The CDR3 covers 13 residues. CDR1 and CDR2 (germline): SQVTM, ANQGSEA. V shed 5 bases and J shed 10 bases, with 15 bases lying between them. DNA of the CDR3: TGCAGCGTTACGACAACCCCGGGCTCACCCCTCCACTTT. It yields the protein CSVTTTPGSPLHF.

Many counts were recorded for this clonotype. This chain connects TRBV12-3 or TRBV12-4 to TRBJ2-7; D is possibly TRBD2 (6 bases). V was clipped by 3 bases and J by 2 bases, with 14 bases between them. The CDR3 has 15 residues. The CDR3 loop is CASSFGGITPYEQYF. In DNA, the CDR3 is TGTGCCAGCAGTTTTGGCGGGATTACCCCCTACGAGCAGTACTTC.

A few counts support this clonotype. The rearrangement links TRBV5-5 to TRBJ2-3; 8 nucleotides agree with TRBD2. The junction had 9 bases not matched to a gene; V was cut back by 3 bases and J by 9 bases. Germline loops: CDR1 SGHKS, CDR2 YYEKEE (reference sequence). CDR3 length equals 14 residues. CDR3 in DNA: TGTGCCAGCAGCTCCCGCTTAACTAGCGGCACGCAGTATTTT. Translation: CASSSRLTSGTQYF.

This clonotype was found many times. V usage is TRBV7-2 and J usage is TRBJ2-5; 7 bases fit TRBD2. This CDR3 is 14 amino acids long. Trimming removed 0 bases from V and 7 bases from J; junction bases left unmatched: 5. Germline V gene sequence: CDR1 SGHTA, CDR2 FQGNSA. As DNA, the CDR3 is TGTGCCAGCAGCTTAGCCAGGACTAGTGGGACCCAGTACTTC. As protein: CASSLARTSGTQYF. The full variable domain, completed using reference TRBV7-2 and TRBJ2-5, is GAGVSQSPSNKVTEKGKDVELRCDPISGHTALYWYRQSLGQGLEFLIYFQGNSAPDKSGLPSDRFSAERTGGSVSTLTIQRTQQEDSAVYLCASSLARTSGTQYFGPGTRLLVL.

This clonotype turned up a few times. The chain combines TRBV7-9 with TRBJ2-7; D may be TRBD2 (5 bases). CDR3 length: 15 residues. V dropped 5 bases and J dropped 3 bases, with 17 bases sitting between them. Germline-derived CDR1 and CDR2 are SEHNR and FQNEAQ (reference sequence). CDR3 in amino acids: CASSVQRLEDYEQYF. CDR3 DNA sequence: TGTGCCAGCAGCGTCCAGCGGTTGGAGGACTACGAGCAGTACTTC.

This clonotype has more than one count but fewer than ten. This chain links TRBV4-2 with TRBJ1-2, with 9 bases fitting TRBD1. The CDR3 extends over 18 amino acids. V lost 0 bases, J lost 7 bases, and 15 bases stayed unmatched. Germline lookup yields CDR1 LGHNA and CDR2 YNFKEQ. CDR3 residues: CASSQETTSGTGFGGYTF. The CDR3 DNA reads TGTGCCAGCAGCCAAGAAACAACATCCGGGACAGGGTTTGGTGGCTACACCTTC.

In this sample, this clonotype turned up many times. J is TRBJ2-1 and V is TRBV3-1; 9 nucleotides match TRBD2. CDR1 LGHDT and CDR2 YNNKEL come from the germline V gene (reference sequence). There are 17 residues in the CDR3. V was clipped by 0 bases and J by 9 bases; unmatched bases: 12. For the CDR3, the DNA is TGTGCCAGCAGCCAAGATCGGTTGGCGGGAGGGCCTCTTGAGCAGTTCTTC. Translation gives CASSQDRLAGGPLEQFF.

This clonotype was seen once. The rearrangement links TRBV20-1 to TRBJ1-1; 10 bases map to TRBD1. This CDR3 has 16 amino acids. Germline lookup yields CDR1 DFQATT and CDR2 SNEGSKA (reference sequence). Trimming cost V 0 bases and J 4 bases; bases outside gene matches: 8. The CDR3 DNA follows: TGCAGTGCTAGAGATGTAGGGACAGGGGTAATCACTGAAGCTTTCTTT. Translated, it gives CSARDVGTGVITEAFF.

This clonotype was seen a handful of times. The chain has TRBV5-1 and TRBJ2-3, with 7 bases lining up with TRBD2. V was clipped by 5 bases and J by 2 bases; unmatched bases: 5. CDR1 and CDR2 from the germline V gene are SGHRS and YFSETQ. The CDR3 has 14 residues. The CDR3 DNA reads as TGCGCCAGCAGAACTAGCGCTTACACAGATACGCAGTATTTT. Protein sequence: CASRTSAYTDTQYF.

The chain combines TRBV2 with TRBJ2-7; 10 nucleotides align to TRBD2. From germline, CDR1 is SNHLY and CDR2 FYNNEI. The length of the CDR3 is 14 residues. Trimming at V came to 7 bases and at J to 4 bases, leaving 7 bases not matched to a gene. The CDR3 coding sequence is TGTGCCAGCAAACTAGCGGGATTGGGATACGAGCAGTACTTC. Its translation: CASKLAGLGYEQYF.

V gene TRBV19 combines with J gene TRBJ2-7; D is undetermined. Germline lookup yields CDR1 LNHDA and CDR2 SQIVND (reference sequence). The length of the CDR3 is 14 residues. V was trimmed by 3 bases and J by 5 bases, leaving 14 bases between them. The CDR3 reads CASSMNTFLNEQYF. CDR3 bases: TGTGCCAGTAGTATGAACACGTTCTTAAACGAGCAGTACTTC.

V usage is TRBV15 and J usage is TRBJ2-5; D unresolved. The length of the CDR3 is 14 residues. With 6 bases removed from V and 1 base from J, the gap between germline ends came to 12 bases. The germline gives CDR1 LNHNV, CDR2 YYDKDF (reference sequence). The CDR3 DNA follows: TGTGCCACCAGTGCCAGACTCACCCAAGAGACCCAGTACTTC. Amino acid sequence: CATSARLTQETQYF.

A few counts support this clonotype. V and J are TRBV6-4 and TRBJ2-5; D call uncertain. Germline CDR1 is MRHNA and CDR2 is SNTAGT. With 5 bases removed from V and 5 bases from J, the gap between germline ends came to 12 bases. The CDR3 has 13 residues. The CDR3 coding sequence is TGTGCCAGCAGTTCCGACTTTGGGGAGACCCAGTACTTC. Amino acids: CASSSDFGETQYF.

This rearrangement joins TRBV12-3 or TRBV12-4 to TRBJ1-6, with TRBD1 identical over 10 bases. V lost 6 bases and J lost 9; bases outside the gene matches: 8. The length of the CDR3 is 15 residues. The CDR3 loop is CASSQDRGRGSPLHF. In DNA form, the CDR3 reads TGTGCCAGCAGCCAAGACAGGGGGCGGGGTTCACCCCTCCACTTT.